A single TCR beta chain is shown here with its context. Its antigen remains unidentified. TCRdb called the 5' RACE reads again in MiXCR, with one record for every CDR3 protein. The sample contains 450,000 to 550,000 distinct CDR3 sequences, roughly a fifth of which appear only once. This sample was included in a study of T cells after yellow fever vaccination. Across the whole study: Each low-cell-number fraction was prepared by means of SMART-Seq v4 Ultra Low Input. Findings of the study overall: The secondary response was weaker but peaked faster, day 5 versus 15. Re-detected after boosting: most primary clones, 95% to 98% of CD4 and roughly 88% of CD8.

Germline trimming cut 3 bases from V and 3 bases from J; bases unmatched to any gene: 10. The CDR3 is 17 residues long. Per germline, CDR1 SGDLS and CDR2 YYNGEE. This sequence was found in a man aged 18 to 29 who received the YFV17D yellow fever vaccine. This chain joins TRBV9 and TRBJ2-1; 9 nucleotides match TRBD2. Sequences were derived from PBMCs, sampled approximately 20 days after the first yellow fever vaccination. DNA of the CDR3: TGTGCCAGCAGCGGCGGGGAGCGGGGGGCGCTCTACAATGAGCAGTTCTTC. Translating gives CASSGGERGALYNEQFF.